A single sample gave rise to the 2 T cell receptor beta chains below, sequenced in a study of cytomegalovirus exposure and HLA in healthy donors (dated by TCRdb to about 2017). Libraries were constructed by the immunoSEQ multiplex PCR assay. A mixture of 60 forward primers for TCR Vbeta segments and 13 reverse primers for TCR Jbeta segments was used in the multiplex PCR. In its TCRdb copy, this immuneACCESS table keeps in-frame sequences only and misses some clones. Where compared with another copy, unresolved V genes explain less than half of these, and the others have no known cause. The sample table records around 150,000 clones; roughly 80% of these occur just once. The ten top clones hold 2% to 2.5% of the sample. The sequencing input was PBMCs. These receptors were obtained from a young man in good health and CMV-seronegative.

This clone has just one count. V and J are TRBV30 and TRBJ2-7, with TRBD2 matching 8 bases. Looked up from germline, CDR1 is GTSNPN and CDR2 is SVGIG (reference sequence). This CDR3 is built from 12 residues. The DNA for the CDR3 is TGTGCTGCCGGGACTAGTTACTACGAGCAGTACTTC. It is translated as CAAGTSYYEQYF.

This clone counts as medium-sized. The chain uses TRBV19 and TRBJ1-2; TRBD1 agrees at 10 bases. This CDR3 comprises 15 residues. The V and J ends lost 4 bases and 5 bases, in that order; junction bases with no gene match: 7. CDR1 and CDR2 from the germline V gene are LNHDA and SQIVND (reference sequence). CDR3 region: CASSSDRGLRYGYTF. The DNA of the CDR3 is TGTGCCAGTAGTAGCGACAGGGGGCTAAGATATGGCTACACCTTC.